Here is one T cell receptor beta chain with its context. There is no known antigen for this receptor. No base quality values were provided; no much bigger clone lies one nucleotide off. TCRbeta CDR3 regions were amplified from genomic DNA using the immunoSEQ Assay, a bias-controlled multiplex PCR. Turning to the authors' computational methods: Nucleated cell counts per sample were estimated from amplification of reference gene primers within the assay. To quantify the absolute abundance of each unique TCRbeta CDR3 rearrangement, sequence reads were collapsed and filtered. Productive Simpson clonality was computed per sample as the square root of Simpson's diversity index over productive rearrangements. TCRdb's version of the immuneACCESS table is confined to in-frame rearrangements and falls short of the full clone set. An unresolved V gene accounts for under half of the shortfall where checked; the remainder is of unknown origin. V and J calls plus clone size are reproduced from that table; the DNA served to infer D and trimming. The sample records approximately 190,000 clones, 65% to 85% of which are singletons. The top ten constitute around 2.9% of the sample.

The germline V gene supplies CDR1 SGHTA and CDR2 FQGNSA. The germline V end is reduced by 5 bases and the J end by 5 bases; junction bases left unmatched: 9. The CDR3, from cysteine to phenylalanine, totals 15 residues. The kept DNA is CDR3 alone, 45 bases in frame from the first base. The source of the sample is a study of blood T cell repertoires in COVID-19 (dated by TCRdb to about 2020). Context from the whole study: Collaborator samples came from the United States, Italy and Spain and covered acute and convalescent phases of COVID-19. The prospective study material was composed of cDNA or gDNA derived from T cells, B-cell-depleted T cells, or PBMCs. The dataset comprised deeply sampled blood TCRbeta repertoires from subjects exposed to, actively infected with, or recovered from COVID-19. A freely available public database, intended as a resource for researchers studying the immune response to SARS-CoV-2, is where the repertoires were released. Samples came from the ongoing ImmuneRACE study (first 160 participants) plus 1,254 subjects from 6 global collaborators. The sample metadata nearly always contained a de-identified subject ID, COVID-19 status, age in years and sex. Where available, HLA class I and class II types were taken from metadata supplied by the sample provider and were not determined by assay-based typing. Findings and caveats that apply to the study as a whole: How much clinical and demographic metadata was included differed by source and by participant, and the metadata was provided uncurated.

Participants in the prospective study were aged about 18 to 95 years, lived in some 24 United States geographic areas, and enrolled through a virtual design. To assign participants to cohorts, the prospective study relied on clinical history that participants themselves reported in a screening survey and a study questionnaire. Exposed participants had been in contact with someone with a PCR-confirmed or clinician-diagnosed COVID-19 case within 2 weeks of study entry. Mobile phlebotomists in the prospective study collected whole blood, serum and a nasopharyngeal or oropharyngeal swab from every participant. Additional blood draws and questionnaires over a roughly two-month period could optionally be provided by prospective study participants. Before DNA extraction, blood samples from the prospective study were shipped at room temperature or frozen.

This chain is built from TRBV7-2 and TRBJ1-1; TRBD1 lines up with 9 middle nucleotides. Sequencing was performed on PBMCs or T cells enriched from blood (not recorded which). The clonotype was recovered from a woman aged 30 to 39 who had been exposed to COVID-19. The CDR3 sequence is CASSPAQGAGTEAFF. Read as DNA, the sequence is TGTGCCAGCAGCCCAGCACAGGGGGCCGGGACTGAAGCTTTCTTT.